This T cell receptor beta chain was documented in a study of cytomegalovirus exposure and HLA in healthy donors. Study-wide background: Among over 350 genotyped donors, around 81% fell in the Caucasian-associated ancestry cluster.

Use of 60 Vbeta and 13 Jbeta primers characterized the PCR. Clones were read by immunoSEQ multiplex PCR, and TCRdb kept only the in-frame ones, dropping some. The profile shows a few hundred thousand clones, around 89% of them singletons. Germline values: CDR1 SGHVS, CDR2 FNYEAQ. The CDR3 is 13 amino acids. V lost 4 bases to trimming and J lost 14 bases, with 15 bases between them. This TCR was recovered from a woman aged 18 to 35 in good health and CMV-seronegative. This sequence joins TRBV7-6 and TRBJ1-6; weak D call: TRBD1 (5 bases). Sequencing input: PBMCs. CDR3 amino acids: CASSWGGDSALHF. The DNA for the CDR3 is TGTGCCAGCAGCTGGGGAGGGGATTCGGCCCTCCACTTT.